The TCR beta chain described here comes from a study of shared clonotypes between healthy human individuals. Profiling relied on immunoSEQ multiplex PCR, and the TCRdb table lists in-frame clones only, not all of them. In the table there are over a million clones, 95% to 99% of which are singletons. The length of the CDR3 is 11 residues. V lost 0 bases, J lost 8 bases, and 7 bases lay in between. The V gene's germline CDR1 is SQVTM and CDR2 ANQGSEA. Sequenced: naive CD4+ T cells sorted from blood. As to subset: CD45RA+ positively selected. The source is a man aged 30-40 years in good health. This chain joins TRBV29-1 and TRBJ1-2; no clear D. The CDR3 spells CSVEDTRGYTF. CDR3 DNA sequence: TGCAGCGTTGAAGATACTCGAGGCTACACCTTC.